This is a list of T cell receptor beta chains from one sample in a study of molecular identifiers for immune sequencing clone quantification. TCRdb used MiXCR to reprocess the PCR reads, holding one entry per CDR3 protein. This table has 40,000 to 45,000 distinct CDR3 sequences, roughly 21% appearing once. Sequenced sample: naive CD8+ T cells from blood, with Jurkat cell RNA spiked in. The receptors were gathered from a human donor in good health. Some libraries in this study had Jurkat cell RNA spiked in. The CDR3 runs from the conserved cysteine through the conserved F or W. D genes are given only for firm matches. Clone size reads once, few, many, or a class if the clone is expanded.

D gene: .
J gene: TRBJ2-2
V gene: TRBV7-8
clone size: many
CDR3 protein: CASSPTNTGELFF
CDR3 DNA: TGTGCCAGCAGCCCAACGAACACCGGGGAGCTGTTTTTT

D gene: .
J gene: TRBJ2-7
V gene: TRBV7-6
clone size: many
CDR3 protein: CASSLGGGALDEQYF
CDR3 DNA: TGTGCCAGCAGCTTGGGCGGGGGCGCTTTAGACGAGCAGTACTTC

D gene: TRBD2
J gene: TRBJ2-3
V gene: TRBV6-6
clone size: many
CDR3 protein: CASSYGGGGTDTQYF
CDR3 DNA: TGTGCCAGCAGTTACGGCGGGGGGGGCACAGATACGCAGTATTTT

D gene: .
J gene: TRBJ2-7
V gene: TRBV27
clone size: many
CDR3 protein: CASRYGYEQYF
CDR3 DNA: TGTGCCAGCCGTTATGGCTACGAGCAGTACTTC

D gene: .
J gene: TRBJ2-7
V gene: TRBV30
clone size: many
CDR3 protein: CAWSIRGNAYEQYF
CDR3 DNA: TGTGCCTGGAGTATACGAGGGAATGCCTACGAGCAGTACTTC

D gene: .
J gene: TRBJ2-1
V gene: TRBV13
clone size: many
CDR3 protein: CASSLGLGPLEQFF
CDR3 DNA: TGTGCCAGCAGCTTAGGCCTTGGGCCGCTTGAGCAGTTCTTC

D gene: .
J gene: TRBJ2-3
V gene: TRBV29-1
clone size: many
CDR3 protein: CSVAGLEGADTQYF
CDR3 DNA: TGCAGCGTTGCGGGTCTCGAGGGAGCAGATACGCAGTATTTT

D gene: .
J gene: TRBJ1-1
V gene: TRBV28
clone size: many
CDR3 protein: CASSLQRGGTEAFF
CDR3 DNA: TGTGCCAGCAGTTTACAAAGGGGGGGGACTGAAGCTTTCTTT

D gene: TRBD2
J gene: TRBJ2-7
V gene: TRBV20-1
clone size: many
CDR3 protein: CSARVLAGGLYEQYF
CDR3 DNA: TGCAGTGCTAGAGTCCTAGCGGGGGGGCTCTACGAGCAGTACTTC

D gene: TRBD1
J gene: TRBJ2-7
V gene: TRBV7-9
clone size: many
CDR3 protein: CASSLALRTTGGEQYF
CDR3 DNA: TGTGCCAGCAGCTTAGCGCTAAGGACTACAGGGGGTGAGCAGTACTTC

D gene: .
J gene: TRBJ2-6
V gene: TRBV27
clone size: many
CDR3 protein: CASSLVSGANVLTF
CDR3 DNA: TGTGCCAGCAGTTTAGTCTCTGGGGCCAACGTCCTGACTTTC

D gene: TRBD2
J gene: TRBJ2-3
V gene: TRBV19
clone size: many
CDR3 protein: CATYSGGAPDTQYF
CDR3 DNA: TGTGCCACCTATAGCGGGGGGGCCCCAGATACGCAGTATTTT

D gene: .
J gene: TRBJ1-2
V gene: TRBV5-6
clone size: many
CDR3 protein: CASSTGNYGYTF
CDR3 DNA: TGTGCCAGCAGTACAGGGAACTATGGCTACACCTTC

D gene: .
J gene: TRBJ1-2
V gene: TRBV2
clone size: many
CDR3 protein: CASSARFNYGYTF
CDR3 DNA: TGTGCCAGCAGTGCAAGGTTCAACTATGGCTACACCTTC

D gene: .
J gene: TRBJ2-5
V gene: TRBV25-1
clone size: many
CDR3 protein: CASSEETQYF
CDR3 DNA: TGTGCCAGCAGTGAAGAGACCCAGTACTTC